The 21 T cell receptor beta chains given below trace back to one sample, sequenced in a study of cytomegalovirus exposure and HLA in healthy donors. Measured with immunoSEQ multiplex PCR; TCRdb has only the in-frame clones, and not every one. Found here are 120,000 or so clones, about nine tenths of them singletons; the top ten hold about 1.7%. The sample comprised PBMCs. The receptor source for this set is a man younger than 35 in good health and CMV-seronegative.

J is TRBJ1-2 and V is TRBV28; TRBD1 matches 10 bases. J lost 8 bases, V lost 6 bases, and 12 bases had no gene match. Per the germline V gene, CDR1 is MDHEN and CDR2 is SYDVKM. The CDR3 has 15 amino acids. The CDR3: CASSQVGTGAGGYTF. The CDR3 region has the DNA TGTGCCAGCAGCCAAGTCGGGACAGGGGCCGGCGGCTACACCTTC.

Comments on this clone: This clone may be a read error of a much larger clone one base away. At the DNA level, this CDR3 is encoded by other sequences in the same sample as well. The chain links TRBV6-5 to TRBJ2-5; 9 bases match TRBD1. Trimming cost V 5 bases and J 4 bases; bases outside gene matches: 5. CDR3 length: 14 residues. Germline CDR1 is MNHEY and CDR2 is SVGAGI. CDR3 protein: CASSTTGGRETQYF. The CDR3 region has the DNA TGTGCCAGCAGTACTACAGGGGGCAGAGAGACCCAGTACTTC.

The chain combines TRBV19 with TRBJ1-2; D gene unclear. The CDR3 length is 13 residues. The V and J ends lost 5 bases and 7 bases respectively, with 14 bases between them. Germline V gene data show CDR1 as LNHDA and CDR2 as SQIVND (reference sequence). The CDR3: CASSGGGPVGYTF. In DNA form, the CDR3 reads TGTGCCAGTAGTGGCGGAGGGCCGGTTGGCTACACCTTC.

The chain carries TRBV4-3 and TRBJ1-5; D gene ambiguous. V gave up 1 base and J gave up 9 bases, with 16 bases separating them. The CDR3 totals 15 residues. Per germline, CDR1 LGHNA and CDR2 YSLEER. The CDR3 reads CASSQASGLGPPQHF. In DNA, the CDR3 is TGCGCCAGCAGCCAAGCGTCAGGCTTGGGTCCGCCCCAGCATTTT.

This sequence joins TRBV5-1 and TRBJ2-2, with D unresolved. This CDR3 comprises 14 residues. Per the germline V gene, CDR1 is SGHRS and CDR2 is YFSETQ. V dropped 2 bases and J dropped 1 base, with 6 bases sitting between them. CDR3 region: CASSFRMNTGELFF. In nucleotides, the CDR3 is TGCGCCAGCAGCTTTAGAATGAACACCGGGGAGCTGTTTTTT.

V and J are TRBV11-3 and TRBJ2-5; maybe TRBD2 (6 bases). The CDR3 loop spans 14 amino acids. Trimming left V 1 base short and J 6 bases short, with 12 bases between. Germline lookup yields CDR1 SGHNT and CDR2 YENEEA. The CDR3 is CASSLARAGKTQYF. The CDR3 DNA reads as TGTGCCAGCAGCTTAGCGAGGGCGGGGAAGACCCAGTACTTC.

The J gene is TRBJ1-1, the V gene TRBV18; D possibly corresponds to TRBD1 (5 bases). With 1 base removed from V and 4 bases from J, the gap between germline ends came to 10 bases. Germline values: CDR1 KGHSH, CDR2 LQKENI. The CDR3 loop spans 14 amino acids. CDR3 loop: CASSPQGLGTEAFF. The CDR3 coding sequence is TGTGCCAGCTCACCACAGGGACTGGGCACTGAAGCTTTCTTT.

The V gene is TRBV5-1, the J gene TRBJ2-4; 8 positions agree with TRBD2. CDR1 and CDR2 (germline): SGHRS, YFSETQ. The V segment lost 0 bases and the J segment 0 bases; nucleotides outside the gene matches: 2. The length of the CDR3 is 16 residues. CDR3 loop: CASSLVAGGAKNIQYF. Here the CDR3 DNA reads TGCGCCAGCAGCTTGGTGGCGGGGGGAGCCAAAAACATTCAGTACTTC.

This clone was detected only a few times. The J gene is TRBJ2-7, the V gene TRBV28; 7 bases map to TRBD1. Germline trimming cut 6 bases from V and 2 bases from J; bases unmatched to any gene: 10. The CDR3 is 15 residues long. Germline loops: CDR1 MDHEN, CDR2 SYDVKM. The DNA of the CDR3 is TGTGCCAGCAGAACCCGGGACAGTTTGGCCTACGAGCAGTACTTC. It is translated as CASRTRDSLAYEQYF.

For the CDR3, the DNA is TGTGCCAGCAGTTACTCGCGGCGATTAACAGATACGCAGTATTTT. Its translation: CASSYSRRLTDTQYF. The V gene is TRBV6-5, the J gene TRBJ2-3; D is undetermined. The CDR3 sequence is 15 residues long. V lost 0 bases to trimming and J lost 3 bases, with 10 bases between them. Per the germline V gene, CDR1 is MNHEY and CDR2 is SVGAGI.

This sequence joins TRBV7-8 and TRBJ2-1, with TRBD2 matching over 14 bases. With V trimmed by 3 bases and J by 9 bases, 4 bases remained unmatched. The CDR3 has 15 amino acids. Germline assignment: CDR1 SGHVS and CDR2 FQNEAQ. CDR3 in DNA: TGTGCCAGCAGCTTTGGGACTAGCGGGAGTATTGAGCAGTTCTTC. Amino acid sequence: CASSFGTSGSIEQFF.

The chain joins TRBV11-2 to TRBJ2-7; no firm D call. The germline V gene has CDR1 SGHAT and CDR2 FQNNGV. V was trimmed by 0 bases and J by 0 bases, leaving 6 bases between them. This CDR3 contains 14 residues. The CDR3 reads CASSLDASSYEQYF. CDR3 bases: TGTGCCAGCAGCTTAGACGCGAGCTCCTACGAGCAGTACTTC.

A single count supports this clone. The chain has TRBV28 and TRBJ2-7; the match to TRBD2 covers 10 bases. Germline V CDR1 and CDR2: MDHEN, SYDVKM. The CDR3 is made up of 15 amino acids. After removal of 5 bases from V and 2 bases from J, the junction contained 6 bases not matched to a gene. The CDR3 sequence: CASSPQREGPYEQYF. In DNA, the CDR3 is TGTGCCAGCAGTCCACAGCGGGAGGGCCCCTACGAGCAGTACTTC. The variable domain in full, completed from reference TRBV28 and TRBJ2-7, reads DVKVTQSSRYLVKRTGEKVFLECVQDMDHENMFWYRQDPGLGLRLIYFSYDVKMKEKGDIPEGYSVSREKKERFSLILESASTNQTSMYLCASSPQREGPYEQYFGPGTRLTVT.

V is TRBV28 and J is TRBJ2-1, with D maybe TRBD2 (6 bases). Between the trimmed V and J ends, which lost 7 bases and 2 bases, there was a span of 15 bases. Germline-derived CDR1 and CDR2 are MDHEN and SYDVKM. The CDR3 totals 15 residues. CDR3 protein: CASTREAGTYNEQFF. DNA of the CDR3: TGTGCCAGCACTAGGGAGGCGGGAACCTACAATGAGCAGTTCTTC.

The chain uses TRBV27 and TRBJ2-2; 7 bases map to TRBD2. CDR1 and CDR2 from the germline V gene are MNHEY and SMNVEV (reference sequence). The CDR3 is made up of 16 amino acids. J gave up 6 bases and V 6 bases, and 13 bases lay outside the gene matches. CDR3 amino acids: CASRTPGGRGSGELFF. In nucleotides, the CDR3 is TGTGCCAGCAGAACTCCTGGCGGGAGAGGTTCCGGGGAGCTGTTTTTT.

The chain uses TRBV2 and TRBJ2-2; D gene ambiguous. The germline gives CDR1 SNHLY, CDR2 FYNNEI. The CDR3 is made up of 13 amino acids. Trimming took 2 bases from V and 4 from J, leaving 5 bases between them. The CDR3 sequence is CASSEQVTGELFF. The CDR3 DNA sequence: TGTGCCAGCAGTGAACAGGTCACCGGGGAGCTGTTTTTT.

The gene calls are TRBV5-1 and TRBJ2-5; 7 nucleotides line up with TRBD1. The CDR3 consists of 14 residues. Per germline, CDR1 SGHRS and CDR2 YFSETQ. J gave up 5 bases and V 3 bases, and 7 bases lay outside the gene matches. CDR3 protein: CASSSRQGRETQYF. The CDR3 coding sequence is TGCGCCAGCAGCTCTAGACAGGGTCGGGAGACCCAGTACTTC.

This chain joins TRBV11-3 and TRBJ1-1; the D is unclear. Germline CDR1 reads SGHNT; CDR2 reads YENEEA. The V and J ends lost 2 bases and 0 bases respectively, with 7 bases between them. The CDR3 has 14 residues. In DNA, the CDR3 is TGTGCCAGCAGCTTATCCACGGTGAACACTGAAGCTTTCTTT. It encodes CASSLSTVNTEAFF.

The chain joins TRBV13 to TRBJ1-2, with D perhaps TRBD1 (6 bases). This CDR3 has 14 residues. Trimming left V 5 bases short and J 2 bases short, with 12 bases between. Germline values: CDR1 PRHDT, CDR2 FYEKMQ (reference sequence). CDR3 loop: CASSARTANYGYTF. The CDR3 DNA reads as TGTGCCAGCAGCGCCCGGACAGCAAACTATGGCTACACCTTC.

This chain uses TRBV11-2 with TRBJ2-1; 9 positions match TRBD2. CDR1 and CDR2 from the germline V gene are SGHAT and FQNNGV. CDR3 length: 14 amino acids. V lost 5 bases to trimming and J lost 7 bases; unmatched junction nucleotides: 6. CDR3 residues: CASSASGIRNEQFF. For the CDR3, the DNA is TGTGCCAGCAGCGCTAGCGGGATACGGAATGAGCAGTTCTTC.

The chain is built from TRBV27 and TRBJ2-1; D is possibly TRBD2 (6 bases). The V end was cut by 0 bases, the J end by 1 base, with 19 bases between. This CDR3 is 19 amino acids long. Germline values: CDR1 MNHEY, CDR2 SMNVEV (reference sequence). The CDR3 region has the DNA TGTGCCAGCAGTTTATCGTTCTACCGGGGACTGGGGTCCTACAATGAGCAGTTCTTC. Protein: CASSLSFYRGLGSYNEQFF.